Included here is one TCR beta chain sequence, with context. What it binds is unknown. The sample originates from a study of T cell responses to AZD1222 COVID-19 vaccine. The wider study: Pooling covered second doses at about 4 or about 12 weeks.

TCRdb keeps only in-frame clones here, not all; method: immunoSEQ multiplex PCR. Here the sample spans some 100,000 clones, roughly 87% being singletons. The CDR3 spans 16 residues. Trimming removed 2 bases at V and 0 bases at J, with 12 bases between. Per germline, CDR1 WSHSY and CDR2 SAAADI. Study-wide findings and caveats: The CD4 TCRs associated with vaccination extended across spike and predominated at 160-218 and 743-854. Targets within unmutated variant regions were reportedly found for nearly half of spike-specific TCRs.

Sequencing was performed on peripheral blood, taken on day 0 of AZD1222 vaccination. The TCR originated in an adult in good health. The chain employs TRBV10-2 and TRBJ2-3; D possibly matches TRBD1 or TRBD2 (5 bases each). The chain's CDR3 is CASSETRGSSTDTQYF. The CDR3 DNA follows: TGCGCCAGCAGTGAGACGAGGGGTTCTAGCACAGATACGCAGTATTTT.